This T cell receptor (beta chain) was found in a study of T-cell reconstitution after alpha-beta-depleted transplantation in children. With respect to this clonotype: What it binds is not known. Just one base apart from a much larger clone, this may be a read error.

The library targeted TCRbeta and was prepared with unique molecular identifiers. MiXCR, run by TCRdb on the PCR reads, gives a single entry per CDR3 protein. The sample yields about 160,000 distinct CDR3 sequences, roughly 10% seen once. Overall study findings and caveats: Counts and diversity of T cells one year after transplant came mostly from newly produced T cells. The origin of alpha-beta T cells about two months after transplant was reportedly several hundred expanded graft clones. High day-60 TCRbeta diversity in some patients came from surviving recipient T cells and thymic progenitors.

The germline V gene has CDR1 LGHDT and CDR2 YNNKEL (reference sequence). CDR3 size: 18 residues. The sample here was PBMCs, taken before TCRalphabeta/CD19-depleted stem cell transplant. The clonotype was recovered from a boy between 2 and 10 years old with acute myeloid leukemia, due to receive a stem cell transplant. The chain is built from TRBV3-1 and TRBJ2-3; D might be TRBD2 (6 bases). The DNA for the CDR3 is TGTGCCACCAGCCAAGAGGGGACTGCCGATTTAGACACAGATACGCAGTATTTT. It translates to CATSQEGTADLDTDTQYF.